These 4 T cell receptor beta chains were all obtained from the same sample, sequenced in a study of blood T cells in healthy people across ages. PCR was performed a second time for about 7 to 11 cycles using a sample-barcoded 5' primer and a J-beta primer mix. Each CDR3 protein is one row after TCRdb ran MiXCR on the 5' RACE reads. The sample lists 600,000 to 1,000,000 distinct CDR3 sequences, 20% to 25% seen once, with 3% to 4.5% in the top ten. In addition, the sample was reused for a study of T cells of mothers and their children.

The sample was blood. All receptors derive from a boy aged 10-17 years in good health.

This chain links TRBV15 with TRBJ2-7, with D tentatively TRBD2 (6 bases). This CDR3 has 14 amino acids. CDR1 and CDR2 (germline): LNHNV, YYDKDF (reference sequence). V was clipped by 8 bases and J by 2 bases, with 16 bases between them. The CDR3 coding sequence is TGTGCCACCCGTACAGGCGGGACCACCTACGAGCAGTACTTC. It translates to CATRTGGTTYEQYF. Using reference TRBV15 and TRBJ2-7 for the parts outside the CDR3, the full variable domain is DAMVIQNPRYQVTQFGKPVTLSCSQTLNHNVMYWYQQKSSQAPKLLFHYYDKDFNNEADTPDNFQSRRPNTSFCFLDIRSPGLGDTAMYLCATRTGGTTYEQYFGPGTRLTVT.

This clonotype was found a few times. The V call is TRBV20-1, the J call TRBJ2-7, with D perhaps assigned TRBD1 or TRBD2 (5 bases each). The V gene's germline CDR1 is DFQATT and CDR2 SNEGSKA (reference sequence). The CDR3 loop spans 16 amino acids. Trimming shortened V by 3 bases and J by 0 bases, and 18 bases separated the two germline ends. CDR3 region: CSARGYPGPNSYEQYF. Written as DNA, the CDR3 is TGCAGTGCTAGGGGATATCCGGGACCGAACTCCTACGAGCAGTACTTC.

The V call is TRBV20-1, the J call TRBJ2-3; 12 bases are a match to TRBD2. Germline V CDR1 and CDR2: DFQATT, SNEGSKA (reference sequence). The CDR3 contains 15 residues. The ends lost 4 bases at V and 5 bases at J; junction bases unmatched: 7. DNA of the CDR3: TGCAGTGCTACTAGCGGGGGGGCGATGATAGATACGCAGTATTTT. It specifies CSATSGGAMIDTQYF.

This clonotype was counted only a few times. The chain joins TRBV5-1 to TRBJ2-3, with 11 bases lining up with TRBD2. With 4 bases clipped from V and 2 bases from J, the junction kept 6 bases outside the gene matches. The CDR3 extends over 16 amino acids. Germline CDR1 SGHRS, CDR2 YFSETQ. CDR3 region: CASSLGLAADTDTQYF. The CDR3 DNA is TGCGCCAGCAGCCTGGGACTAGCGGCGGACACAGATACGCAGTATTTT.